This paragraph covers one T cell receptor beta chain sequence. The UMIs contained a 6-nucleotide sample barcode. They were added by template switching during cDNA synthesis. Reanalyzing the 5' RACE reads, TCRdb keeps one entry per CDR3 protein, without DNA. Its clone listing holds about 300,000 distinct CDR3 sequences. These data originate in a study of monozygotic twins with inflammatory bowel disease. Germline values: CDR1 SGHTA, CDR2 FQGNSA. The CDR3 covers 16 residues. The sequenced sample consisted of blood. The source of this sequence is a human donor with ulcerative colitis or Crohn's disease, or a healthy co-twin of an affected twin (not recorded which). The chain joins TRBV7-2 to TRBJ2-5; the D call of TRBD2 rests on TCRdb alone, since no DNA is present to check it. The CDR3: CASSKASGGGKETQYF.